The 15 T cell receptor beta chains in this list originate from one sample, sequenced in a study of PD-L1 blockade in urothelial cancer. Time point here: pretreatment peripheral blood. Generated by immunoSEQ multiplex PCR, the TCRdb table keeps only in-frame clones and is missing some. The sample has 54,000 or so clones, around 84% seen once. This specimen consisted of PBMCs, obtained around atezolizumab (anti-PD-L1) treatment. The source is a man between 50 and 59 years old with urothelial cancer.

The chain has TRBV15 and TRBJ2-1, with 8 nucleotides matching TRBD2. Germline V gene sequence: CDR1 LNHNV, CDR2 YYDKDF (reference sequence). Losses at the gene ends were 1 base for V and 3 bases for J; bases not matched to a gene: 5. The CDR3 loop spans 16 amino acids. In nucleotides, the CDR3 is TGTGCCACCAGCAGAGGGCGGGGGGCGATCTACAATGAGCAGTTCTTC. It codes for CATSRGRGAIYNEQFF.

This chain joins TRBV29-1 and TRBJ2-5; possibly TRBD2 for D (6 bases). The V gene's germline CDR1 is SQVTM and CDR2 ANQGSEA. CDR3 length: 13 amino acids. Trimming removed 3 bases at V and 5 bases at J, with 13 bases between. CDR3 nucleotide sequence: TGCAGCGTTGACAGGGCGGCGGGGGAGACCCAGTACTTC. Translated: CSVDRAAGETQYF.

The chain couples TRBV11-2 to TRBJ2-7; possibly TRBD1 for D (7 bases). In germline, CDR1 is SGHAT, CDR2 FQNNGV. This CDR3 region has 15 residues. The V end lost 6 bases, the J end lost 3 bases, and 18 bases lay between the germline ends. CDR3 in amino acids: CASRFRRGPNYEQYF. DNA of the CDR3: TGTGCCAGCAGATTCCGGAGGGGGCCGAACTACGAGCAGTACTTC.

CDR3 sequence (DNA): TGTGCCAGTAATGCGGAGCGGGATGAGCAGTTCTTC. This gives the protein CASNAERDEQFF. The rearrangement links TRBV19 to TRBJ2-1; D possibly corresponds to TRBD2 (6 bases). V was shortened by 7 bases and J by 8 bases, with 12 bases between the two germline ends. CDR1 is LNHDA and CDR2 is SQIVND in the germline V gene (reference sequence). This CDR3 spans 12 amino acids.

This clone was recorded only once. The rearrangement links TRBV18 to TRBJ2-2; 8 bases are shared with TRBD2. Germline V gives CDR1 KGHSH, CDR2 LQKENI. The CDR3 sequence is 18 residues long. The J segment lost 5 bases and the V segment lost 1 base, leaving 12 bases of the junction unmatched. The CDR3 protein is CASSPLTSGTISTGELFF. The CDR3 nucleotides read TGTGCCAGCTCACCACTTACTAGCGGAACAATATCGACCGGGGAGCTGTTTTTT. The whole variable domain, remainder taken from reference TRBV18 and TRBJ2-2, is NAGVMQNPRHLVRRRGQEARLRCSPMKGHSHVYWYRQLPEEGLKFMVYLQKENIIDESGMPKERFSAEFPKEGPSILRIQQVVRGDSAAYFCASSPLTSGTISTGELFFGEGSRLTVL.

The rearrangement joins TRBV5-4 to TRBJ1-2, with D maybe TRBD1 (6 bases). This CDR3 contains 12 residues. CDR1 SGHNT and CDR2 YYREEE come from the germline V gene (reference sequence). The ends were cut back, 9 bases at V and 8 bases at J, with 17 bases in the middle. The CDR3 region is CATANRDRGYTF. CDR3 bases: TGTGCCACCGCAAACAGGGATAGGGGCTACACCTTC.

J is TRBJ2-1 and V is TRBV2; TRBD2 might be the D (7 bases). This CDR3 region has 16 residues. Trimming took 4 bases from V and 0 from J, leaving 13 bases between them. Per germline, CDR1 SNHLY and CDR2 FYNNEI. The CDR3 here is CASSVRGGFSYNEQFF. The CDR3 DNA reads as TGTGCCAGCAGTGTCAGGGGAGGGTTCTCCTACAATGAGCAGTTCTTC. Full variable domain (outside the CDR3, taken from reference TRBV2 and TRBJ2-1): EPEVTQTPSHQVTQMGQEVILRCVPISNHLYFYWYRQILGQKVEFLVSFYNNEISEKSEIFDDQFSVERPDGSNFTLKIRSTKLEDSAMYFCASSVRGGFSYNEQFFGPGTRLTVL.

The V and J genes are TRBV5-4 and TRBJ1-3, with unresolved D. Trimming shortened V by 0 bases and J by 2 bases, and 6 bases separated the two germline ends. The CDR3 runs 14 residues. Germline-derived CDR1 and CDR2 are SGHNT and YYREEE (reference sequence). CDR3 bases: TGTGCCAGCAGCTTGGAGCGGACTGGAAACACCATATATTTT. Translating it yields CASSLERTGNTIYF.

V gene TRBV10-3 combines with J gene TRBJ1-5, with D possibly being TRBD1 (6 bases). This CDR3 contains 15 residues. Germline assignment: CDR1 ENHRY and CDR2 SYGVKD. Trimming took off 3 bases at V and 6 bases at J, with 15 bases between the two ends. The CDR3 DNA is TGTGCCATCAGTGAAGGTTTGCCAGGGGCTCAGCCCCAGCATTTT. Residues: CAISEGLPGAQPQHF.

J is TRBJ2-1 and V is TRBV9; 8 bases agree with TRBD1. V was pared by 2 bases and J by 5 bases, with 15 bases of the junction left unmatched. The CDR3 has 18 amino acids. Germline V gives CDR1 SGDLS, CDR2 YYNGEE. The CDR3 is CASSVPGGDGSWDNEQFF. The CDR3 nucleotides are TGTGCCAGCAGCGTCCCAGGGGGCGACGGGAGTTGGGACAATGAGCAGTTCTTC.

This clone came up a few times. The chain links TRBV9 to TRBJ2-7; D possibly corresponds to TRBD1 (5 bases). V was cut by 0 bases and J by 6 bases, with 10 bases left in between. CDR3 size: 13 residues. The germline V gene has CDR1 SGDLS and CDR2 YYNGEE. The DNA of the CDR3 is TGTGCCAGCAGCGTAGAAAGGGGCGGCGAGCAGTACTTC. Translation gives CASSVERGGEQYF.

This clone has a single count. The gene calls are TRBV28 and TRBJ2-7, with a tentative D call TRBD1 (6 bases). The CDR3 spans 15 residues. The V gene lost 2 bases and the J gene lost 5 bases, with 16 bases spanning the gap. Looked up from germline, CDR1 is MDHEN and CDR2 is SYDVKM. CDR3 sequence: CASSLAPGTMDEQYF. CDR3 nucleotides: TGTGCCAGCAGTTTAGCCCCCGGGACAATGGACGAGCAGTACTTC.

The chain is built from TRBV6-5 and TRBJ2-7; D is perhaps TRBD1 (5 bases). Trimming shortened V by 8 bases and J by 0 bases, and 17 bases separated the two germline ends. This CDR3 has 15 residues. CDR1 is MNHEY and CDR2 is SVGAGI in the germline V gene. CDR3 sequence (DNA): TGTGCCAGCCGGCTACAGGCCGGTAGCTCCTACGAGCAGTACTTC. The encoded protein is CASRLQAGSSYEQYF.

This clone showed up just a few times. The rearrangement joins TRBV10-3 to TRBJ2-3; the match to TRBD2 covers 7 bases. The CDR3 spans 18 residues. Germline values: CDR1 ENHRY, CDR2 SYGVKD. With 10 bases clipped from V and 2 bases from J, the junction kept 21 bases outside the gene matches. This chain's CDR3 is CATRDGKLAELFTDTQYF. For the CDR3, the DNA is TGTGCCACCCGGGACGGGAAGCTAGCGGAGCTTTTCACAGATACGCAGTATTTT.

The J gene is TRBJ2-7, the V gene TRBV19; D gene ambiguous. The germline gives CDR1 LNHDA, CDR2 SQIVND (reference sequence). This CDR3 region has 12 residues. Trimming removed 5 bases at V and 3 bases at J, with 8 bases between. CDR3 residues: CASSHGNYEQYF. CDR3 sequence (DNA): TGTGCCAGTAGTCACGGTAACTACGAGCAGTACTTC.